This T cell receptor beta chain came from a study of T cells after yellow fever vaccination. Study summary: The SMART-Seq v4 Ultra Low Input method served to prepare the low-cell-number fractions.

This CDR3 spans 11 amino acids. With 4 bases removed from V and 7 bases from J, the gap between germline ends came to 4 bases. Synthesis of TCR cDNA relied on 5'RACE template switching, which attached a universal primer site and UMIs. Via MiXCR, TCRdb re-called the 5' RACE reads, giving one row per CDR3 protein. The sample contains 100,000 to 150,000 distinct CDR3 sequences, around 9.8% of which appear only once. The TCR comes from a young man who received the YFV17D yellow fever vaccine. The sample in question was CD8+ T cells sorted from PBMCs, obtained on the day of the yellow fever booster vaccination. The chain carries TRBV12-3 or TRBV12-4 and TRBJ2-2; D call uncertain. This CDR3 is CASSYGGELFF. CDR3 sequence (DNA): TGTGCCAGCAGTTATGGCGGGGAGCTGTTTTTT.